The 5 T cell receptor beta chains presented below share a single source sample, sequenced in a study of T cell repertoires in cytomegalovirus infection. TCRdb recomputed calls from the reads with MiXCR, one row per CDR3 protein. The top ten clones hold more than 8.5% of a sample with about 460,000 distinct CDR3 sequences, 11% of them seen once. Sequenced input: PBMCs. Receptors were obtained from a human donor in good health (CMV status not recorded). Some clones in this sample may be carry-over from other donors' samples.

The chain has TRBV6-4 and TRBJ2-1; 15 bases line up with TRBD2. Germline assignment: CDR1 MRHNA and CDR2 SNTAGT. Germline trimming cut 4 bases from V and 8 bases from J; bases unmatched to any gene: 0. This CDR3 contains 14 residues. The CDR3 nucleotides read TGTGCCAGCAGTGGGACTAGCGGGGGGGATGAGCAGTTCTTC. This translates into CASSGTSGGDEQFF.

This clonotype appeared many times. The chain recombines TRBV4-2 with TRBJ2-1, with D possibly being TRBD2 (5 bases). Germline CDR1 and CDR2: LGHNA and YNFKEQ. V lost 0 bases and J lost 5, with 14 bases in between. CDR3 length: 16 amino acids. The CDR3 loop reads CASSQEGSVRHNEQFF. The CDR3 DNA follows: TGTGCCAGCAGCCAAGAAGGTAGCGTTCGGCACAATGAGCAGTTCTTC.

The chain couples TRBV12-3 or TRBV12-4 to TRBJ1-5; the D is unclear. The V end was cut by 6 bases, the J end by 11 bases, with 11 bases between. This CDR3 has 11 residues. CDR3 nucleotides: TGTGCCAGCAGCCCCGGGGTTGCCCAGCATTTT. It is translated as CASSPGVAQHF.

The chain joins TRBV7-9 to TRBJ2-7; tentatively, D is TRBD1 (5 bases). The CDR3 runs 13 residues. Trimming took off 6 bases at V and 5 bases at J, with 14 bases between the two ends. Germline lookup yields CDR1 SEHNR and CDR2 FQNEAQ (reference sequence). The CDR3 nucleotides read TGTGCCAGCAGTAACAGGTTAAGGGACGAGCAGTACTTC. This codes for CASSNRLRDEQYF.

This clonotype appeared many times. This rearrangement joins TRBV11-2 to TRBJ1-1, with TRBD1 matching 7 bases. J was trimmed by 7 bases and V by 5 bases; bases with no gene match: 13. The CDR3 totals 15 residues. Germline CDR1 and CDR2: SGHAT and FQNNGV. The CDR3 DNA sequence: TGTGCCAGCAGCCCCATCCGGACAGGAAGGCTTGAAGCTTTCTTT. Its protein product is CASSPIRTGRLEAFF.